This TCR beta chain emerged from a study of blood T cells in healthy people across ages (dated by TCRdb to 2014 to 2015). Describing the broader study: In model experiments, roughly one uniquely barcoded TCR beta cDNA molecule per two T cells was captured by template switching. Donors were grouped into four age groups: young (average about 15 years), middle-aged (roughly 37), aged (around 66) and long-lived (around 80). Age-related changes in TCR beta repertoire diversity were measured in the study by deep sequencing normalized with unique cDNA molecular identifiers. The study analyzed two additional independent replicas of 1 million unique cDNA reads from the same blood draw for two donors, one aged 18 to 30 and one aged 80 or older. To avoid experimental bias, donors of different ages were randomly spread across the sequencing lanes.

The roughly 39 donors, aged about 6 to 100 years, were systemically healthy Caucasian individuals from Russia. Each donor gave 9 to 10 milliliters of peripheral blood, collected into EDTA-treated Vacutainer tubes. Ficoll-Paque density-gradient centrifugation was used to isolate PBMCs, with at least 6.5 million per sample. Total RNA was extracted from PBMCs with Trizol reagent, with at least 6 micrograms obtained per sample. Naive CD45RAhigh/CD27high T cell percentages were measured by flow cytometry on a PBMC aliquot from every donor. As for this clonotype: Its antigen is currently not known. No much larger clonotype is one base removed from it; base qualities were not supplied.

Libraries came from 5' RACE. The sequencing machine was an Illumina HiSeq 2500. A second roughly 6 to 12 cycle PCR used a sample-barcoded 5' primer and a J-beta primer mix. A template-switch 5' adaptor carrying 12 random nucleotides introduced a unique molecular identifier onto each TCR beta cDNA molecule. At least 2.5 million CDR3-containing paired-end reads were obtained from each sample. All of the RNA was converted into first-strand cDNA using the Mint cDNA synthesis kit, with a TRBC-specific oligonucleotide serving as the primer. Following uracil-DNA glycosylase treatment, all cDNA underwent a first 18-cycle PCR with the universal primers M1SS and BC2_uni_R. Turning to the authors' computational methods: For normalization, 1 million high-quality reads were randomly selected from each sample, with every read carrying a distinct molecular identifier. Reads sharing molecular identifiers were discarded rather than binned into consensus sequences. MiTCR, with a Q25 quality threshold and the strictest error-elimination algorithm, was used for CDR3 identification, clonotype clustering and error correction. A nonparametric unseen species model using Euler transformation provided a lower-bound estimate of total TCR beta diversity. TCRdb redid the processing of the public reads, applying fastp at Q25 and MiXCR, and retained in-frame beta chains. Rows merge per CDR3 protein into single entries with the most common DNA and genes. V and J calls and clone size were set by TCRdb, not the authors. The sample table holds 1.5 million to 2 million distinct CDR3 sequences, of which around 35% were seen once. Together, the top ten hold roughly 12% of the sample.

From a lookup of the germline V gene, CDR1 and CDR2 are SGHTA and FQGTGA. Trimming costs V 1 base and J 6 bases, and their ends lie 16 bases apart. Spanning cysteine to phenylalanine, the CDR3 consists of 16 amino acids. Only the CDR3 DNA stays, 48 bases, in frame from base 1. General findings and caveats noted by the study authors: The long-lived group showed more naive CD4+ T cells, fewer expanded clones and increased TCR diversity than the aged group, suggesting age selection. Estimates of total diversity based on one million sequenced T cells were considered lower bounds and underestimates. Because profiling used bulk unsorted PBMCs, naive and antigen-experienced compartments could not be compared conclusively. The percentage of naive T cells measured by flow cytometry correlated strongly with observed TCR beta diversity. Donor CMV infection status was unknown, potentially confounding age-related changes in expanded clonotypes. Observed TCR beta diversity per million T cells fell roughly linearly with age, and a significant reduction was already apparent by age around 40.

The sequence came from a woman in her thirties in good health. Sequences were obtained from blood. The rearrangement combines TRBV7-3 with TRBJ2-1, with the D gene not clear enough to name. CDR3 protein: CASSLIPSTLLNEQFF. The DNA sequence is given as TGTGCCAGCAGCTTAATTCCTAGTACCCTCCTCAATGAGCAGTTCTTC. The full variable domain, completed from the reference TRBV7-3 and TRBJ2-1 proteins outside the CDR3, reads GAGVSQTPSNKVTEKGKYVELRCDPISGHTALYWYRQSLGQGPEFLIYFQGTGAADDSGLPNDRFFAVRPEGSVSTLKIQRTERGDSAVYLCASSLIPSTLLNEQFFGPGTRLTVL.